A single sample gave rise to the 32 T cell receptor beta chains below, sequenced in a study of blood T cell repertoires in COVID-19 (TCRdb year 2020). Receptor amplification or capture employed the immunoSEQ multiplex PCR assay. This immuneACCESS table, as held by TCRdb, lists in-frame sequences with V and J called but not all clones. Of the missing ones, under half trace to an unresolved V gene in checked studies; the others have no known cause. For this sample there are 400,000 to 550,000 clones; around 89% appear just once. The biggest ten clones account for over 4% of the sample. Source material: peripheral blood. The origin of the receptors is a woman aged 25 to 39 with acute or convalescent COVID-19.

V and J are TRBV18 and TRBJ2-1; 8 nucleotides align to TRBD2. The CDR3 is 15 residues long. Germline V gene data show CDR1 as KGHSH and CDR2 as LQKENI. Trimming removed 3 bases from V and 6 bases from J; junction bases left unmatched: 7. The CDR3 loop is CASSPLLAAINEQFF. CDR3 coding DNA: TGTGCCAGCTCACCTCTACTAGCGGCGATCAATGAGCAGTTCTTC.

The CDR3 nucleotides are TGTGCCACCAGTGTAGGGGGCCTAGGTGAGACCCAGTACTTC. Amino acids: CATSVGGLGETQYF. This chain joins TRBV24-1 and TRBJ2-5; 7 bases map to TRBD1. The V segment lost 5 bases and the J segment 5 bases; nucleotides outside the gene matches: 7. Germline V gene data show CDR1 as KGHDR and CDR2 as SFDVKD. The CDR3 contains 14 residues.

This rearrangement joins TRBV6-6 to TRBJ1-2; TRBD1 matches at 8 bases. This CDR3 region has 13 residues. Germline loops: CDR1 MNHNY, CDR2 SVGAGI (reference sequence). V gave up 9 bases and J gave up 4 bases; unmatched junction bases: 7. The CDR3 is CASRQGFVYGYTF. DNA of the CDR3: TGTGCCAGTCGACAGGGGTTCGTCTATGGCTACACCTTC.

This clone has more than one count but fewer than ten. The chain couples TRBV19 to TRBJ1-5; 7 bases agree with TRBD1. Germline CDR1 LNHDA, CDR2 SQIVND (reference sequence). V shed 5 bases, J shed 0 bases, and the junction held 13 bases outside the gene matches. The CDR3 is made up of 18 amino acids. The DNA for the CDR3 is TGTGCCAGTAGTCCCGGGACAGCCCACTTATATAGCAATCAGCCCCAGCATTTT. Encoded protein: CASSPGTAHLYSNQPQHF.

Here the CDR3 reads CASSVAPGGTGGVQWYNEQFF. CDR3 DNA sequence: TGTGCCAGCAGCGTAGCCCCCGGGGGTACAGGGGGCGTACAGTGGTACAATGAGCAGTTCTTC. The genes are TRBV9 and TRBJ2-1; TRBD1 matches at 9 bases. With V trimmed by 0 bases and J by 4 bases, 20 bases remained unmatched. The CDR3 contains 21 residues. The germline V gene encodes CDR1 SGDLS and CDR2 YYNGEE.

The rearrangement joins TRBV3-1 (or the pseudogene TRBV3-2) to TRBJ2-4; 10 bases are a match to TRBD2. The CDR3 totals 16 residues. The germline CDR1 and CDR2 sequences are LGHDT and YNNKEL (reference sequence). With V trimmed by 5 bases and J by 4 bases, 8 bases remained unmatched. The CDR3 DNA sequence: TGTGCCAGCAGCAATCTAGCGGGGGCCGAAAAAAACATTCAGTACTTC. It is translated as CASSNLAGAEKNIQYF.

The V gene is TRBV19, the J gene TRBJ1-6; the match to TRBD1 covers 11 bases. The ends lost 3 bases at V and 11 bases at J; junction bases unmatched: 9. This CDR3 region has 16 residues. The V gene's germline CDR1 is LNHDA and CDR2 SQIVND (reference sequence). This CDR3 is CASSIGDRGEPPPLHF. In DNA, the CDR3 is TGTGCCAGTAGTATCGGGGACAGGGGGGAACCTCCACCCCTCCACTTT.

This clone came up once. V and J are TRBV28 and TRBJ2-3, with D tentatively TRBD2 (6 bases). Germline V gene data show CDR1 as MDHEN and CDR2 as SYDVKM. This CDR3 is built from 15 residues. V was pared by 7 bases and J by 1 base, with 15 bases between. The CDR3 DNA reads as TGTGCCAGCAACCCAGGCGGGGCTCGCACAGATACGCAGTATTTT. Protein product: CASNPGGARTDTQYF.

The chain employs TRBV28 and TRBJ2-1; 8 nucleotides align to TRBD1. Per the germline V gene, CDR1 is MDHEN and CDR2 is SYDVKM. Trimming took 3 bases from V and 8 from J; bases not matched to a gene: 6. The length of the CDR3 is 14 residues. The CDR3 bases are TGTGCCAGCAGTTTTTCAGGGGGCTTGGATGAGCAGTTCTTC. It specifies CASSFSGGLDEQFF.

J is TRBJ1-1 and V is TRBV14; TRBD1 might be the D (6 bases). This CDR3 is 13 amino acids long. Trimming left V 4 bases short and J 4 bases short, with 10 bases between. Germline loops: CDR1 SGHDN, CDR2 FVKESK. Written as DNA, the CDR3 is TGTGCCAGCAGCCCACAGGGATCCACTGAAGCTTTCTTT. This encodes CASSPQGSTEAFF.

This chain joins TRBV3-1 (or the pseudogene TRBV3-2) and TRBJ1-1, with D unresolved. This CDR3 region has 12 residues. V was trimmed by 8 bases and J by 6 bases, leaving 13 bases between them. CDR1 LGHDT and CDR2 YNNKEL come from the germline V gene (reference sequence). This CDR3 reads CASGGVRAEAFF. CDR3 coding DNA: TGTGCCAGCGGCGGCGTTCGCGCTGAAGCTTTCTTT.

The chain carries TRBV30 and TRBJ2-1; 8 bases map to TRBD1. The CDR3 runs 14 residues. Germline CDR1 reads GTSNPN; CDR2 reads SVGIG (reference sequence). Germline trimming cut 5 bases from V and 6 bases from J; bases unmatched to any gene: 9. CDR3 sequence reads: CAWFRGRPGNEQFF. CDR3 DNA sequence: TGTGCCTGGTTCAGGGGGCGGCCGGGCAATGAGCAGTTCTTC.

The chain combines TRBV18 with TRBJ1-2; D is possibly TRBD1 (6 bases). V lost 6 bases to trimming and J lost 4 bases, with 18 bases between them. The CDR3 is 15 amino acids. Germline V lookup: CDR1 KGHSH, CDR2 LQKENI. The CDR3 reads CASSGSGGIFYGYTF. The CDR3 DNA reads TGTGCCAGCTCCGGGAGCGGGGGCATATTCTATGGCTACACCTTC.

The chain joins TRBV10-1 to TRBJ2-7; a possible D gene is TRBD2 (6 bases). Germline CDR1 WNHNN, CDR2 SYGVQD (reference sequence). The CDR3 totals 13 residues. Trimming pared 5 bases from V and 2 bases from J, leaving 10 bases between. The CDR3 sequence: CASSFAGTYEQYF. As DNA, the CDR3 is TGCGCCAGCAGTTTCGCGGGAACCTACGAGCAGTACTTC.

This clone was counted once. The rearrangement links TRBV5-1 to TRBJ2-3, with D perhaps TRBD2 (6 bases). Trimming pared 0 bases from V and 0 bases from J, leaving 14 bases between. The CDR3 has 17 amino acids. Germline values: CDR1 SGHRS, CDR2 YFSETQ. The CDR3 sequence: CASSLGGDHSSTDTQYF. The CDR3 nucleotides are TGCGCCAGCAGCTTGGGCGGGGATCACTCTAGCACAGATACGCAGTATTTT.

Here the CDR3 reads CASSSEDRVGYGYTF. CDR3 coding DNA: TGTGCCAGCAGCTCCGAGGACAGGGTGGGCTATGGCTACACCTTC. The chain has TRBV5-5 and TRBJ1-2; TRBD1 matches 8 bases. Per germline, CDR1 SGHKS and CDR2 YYEKEE (reference sequence). V lost 3 bases to trimming and J lost 4 bases; unmatched junction nucleotides: 8. The CDR3 spans 15 residues.

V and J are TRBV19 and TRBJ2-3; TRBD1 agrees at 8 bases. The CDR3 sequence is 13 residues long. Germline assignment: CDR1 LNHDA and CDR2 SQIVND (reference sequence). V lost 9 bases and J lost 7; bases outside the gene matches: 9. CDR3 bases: TGTGCCAGCCACAGGACAGGGCTGAATACGCAGTATTTT. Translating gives CASHRTGLNTQYF.

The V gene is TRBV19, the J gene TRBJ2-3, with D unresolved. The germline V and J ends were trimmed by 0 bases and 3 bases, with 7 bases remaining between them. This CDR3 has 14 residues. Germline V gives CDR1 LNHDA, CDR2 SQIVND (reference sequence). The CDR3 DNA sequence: TGTGCCAGTAGTATAGACTTAAAAACAGATACGCAGTATTTT. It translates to CASSIDLKTDTQYF.

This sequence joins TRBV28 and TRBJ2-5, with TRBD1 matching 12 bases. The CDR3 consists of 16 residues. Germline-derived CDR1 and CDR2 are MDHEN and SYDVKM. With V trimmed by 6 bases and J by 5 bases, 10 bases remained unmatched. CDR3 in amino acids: CASSPSGTGGAETQYF. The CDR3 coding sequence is TGTGCCAGCAGCCCCTCCGGGACAGGGGGCGCGGAGACCCAGTACTTC.

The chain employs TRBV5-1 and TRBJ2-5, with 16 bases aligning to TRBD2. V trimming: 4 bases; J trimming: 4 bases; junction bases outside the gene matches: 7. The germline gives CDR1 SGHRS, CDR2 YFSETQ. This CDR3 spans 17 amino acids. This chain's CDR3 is CASSGPGLAGGLETQYF. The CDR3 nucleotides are TGCGCCAGCAGCGGACCGGGACTAGCGGGGGGGCTAGAGACCCAGTACTTC.

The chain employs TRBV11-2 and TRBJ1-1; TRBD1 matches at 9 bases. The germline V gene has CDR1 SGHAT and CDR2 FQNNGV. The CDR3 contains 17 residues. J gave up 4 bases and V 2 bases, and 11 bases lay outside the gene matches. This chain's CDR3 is CASSLPPRTGEGTEAFF. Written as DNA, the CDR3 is TGTGCCAGCAGCTTACCCCCACGGACAGGGGAGGGCACTGAAGCTTTCTTT.

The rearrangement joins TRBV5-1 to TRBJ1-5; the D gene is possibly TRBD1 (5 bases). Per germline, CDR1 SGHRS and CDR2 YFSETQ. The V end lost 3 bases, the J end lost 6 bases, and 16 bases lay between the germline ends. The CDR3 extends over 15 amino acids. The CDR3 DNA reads TGCGCCAGCAGCTGGGGGGAGGGGTCGGGTCAGCCCCAGCATTTT. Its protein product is CASSWGEGSGQPQHF.

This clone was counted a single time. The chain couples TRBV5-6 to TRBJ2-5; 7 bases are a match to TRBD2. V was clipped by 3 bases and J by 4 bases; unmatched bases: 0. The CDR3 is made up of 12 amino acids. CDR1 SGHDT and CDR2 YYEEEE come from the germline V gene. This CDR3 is CASSSGGETQYF. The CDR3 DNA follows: TGTGCCAGCAGCTCGGGGGGAGAGACCCAGTACTTC.

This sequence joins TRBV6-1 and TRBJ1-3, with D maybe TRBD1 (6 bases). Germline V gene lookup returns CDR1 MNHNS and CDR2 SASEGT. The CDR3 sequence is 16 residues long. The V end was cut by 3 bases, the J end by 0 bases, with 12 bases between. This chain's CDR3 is CASSDTGHSSGNTIYF. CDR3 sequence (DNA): TGTGCCAGCAGTGATACGGGACACTCCTCTGGAAACACCATATATTTT.

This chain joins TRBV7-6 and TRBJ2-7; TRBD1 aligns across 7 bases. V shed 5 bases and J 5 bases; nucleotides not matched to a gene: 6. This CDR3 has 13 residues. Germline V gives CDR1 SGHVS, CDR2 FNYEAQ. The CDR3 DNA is TGTGCCAGCAGCCCCGGACAGGCCCACGAGCAGTACTTC. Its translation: CASSPGQAHEQYF. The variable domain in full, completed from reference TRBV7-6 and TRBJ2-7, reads GAGVSQSPRYKVTKRGQDVALRCDPISGHVSLYWYRQALGQGPEFLTYFNYEAQQDKSGLPNDRFSAERPEGSISTLTIQRTEQRDSAMYRCASSPGQAHEQYFGPGTRLTVT.

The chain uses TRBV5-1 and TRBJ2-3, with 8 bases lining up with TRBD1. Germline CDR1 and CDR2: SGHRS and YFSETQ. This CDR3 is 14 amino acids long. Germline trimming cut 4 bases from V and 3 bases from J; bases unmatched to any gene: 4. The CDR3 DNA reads TGCGCCAGCAGCGAGGACAGGGCAACAGATACGCAGTATTTT. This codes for CASSEDRATDTQYF.

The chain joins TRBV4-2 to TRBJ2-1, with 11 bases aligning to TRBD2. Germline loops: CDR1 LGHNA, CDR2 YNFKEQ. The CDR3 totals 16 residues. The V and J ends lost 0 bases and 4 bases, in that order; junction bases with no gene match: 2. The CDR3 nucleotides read TGTGCCAGCAGCCAAGAGGCTAGCGGGGGGTACAATGAGCAGTTCTTC. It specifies CASSQEASGGYNEQFF.

The CDR3 here is CASSPTSSTQYF. The CDR3 DNA is TGTGCCAGCAGCCCGACTAGCAGTACGCAGTATTTT. The gene calls are TRBV12-3 or TRBV12-4 and TRBJ2-3; 7 nucleotides align to TRBD2. The CDR3 extends over 12 amino acids. The trim removed 6 bases at V and 8 bases at J, leaving 5 bases unmatched.

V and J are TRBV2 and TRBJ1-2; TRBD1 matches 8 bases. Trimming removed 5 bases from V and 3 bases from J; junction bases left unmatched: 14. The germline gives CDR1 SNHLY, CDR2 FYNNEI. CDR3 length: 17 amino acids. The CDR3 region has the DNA TGTGCCAGCAGTCCGGGACAGGCTAACAGGCTCTACTATGGCTACACCTTC. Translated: CASSPGQANRLYYGYTF. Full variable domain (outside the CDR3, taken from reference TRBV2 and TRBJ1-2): EPEVTQTPSHQVTQMGQEVILRCVPISNHLYFYWYRQILGQKVEFLVSFYNNEISEKSEIFDDQFSVERPDGSNFTLKIRSTKLEDSAMYFCASSPGQANRLYYGYTFGSGTRLTVV.

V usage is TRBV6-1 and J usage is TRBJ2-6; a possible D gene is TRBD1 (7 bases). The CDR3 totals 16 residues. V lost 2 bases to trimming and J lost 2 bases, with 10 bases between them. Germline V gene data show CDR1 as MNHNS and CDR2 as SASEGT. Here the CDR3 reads CASSERRGPGANVLTF. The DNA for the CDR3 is TGTGCCAGCAGTGAAAGGAGGGGGCCTGGGGCCAACGTCCTGACTTTC.

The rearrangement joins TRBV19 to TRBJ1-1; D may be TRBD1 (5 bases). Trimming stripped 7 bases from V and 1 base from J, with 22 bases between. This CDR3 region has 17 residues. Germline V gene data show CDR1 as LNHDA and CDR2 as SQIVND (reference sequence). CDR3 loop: CASTGESLRRGNTEAFF. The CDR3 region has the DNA TGTGCCAGTACCGGCGAATCGCTCAGGAGGGGGAACACTGAAGCTTTCTTT.

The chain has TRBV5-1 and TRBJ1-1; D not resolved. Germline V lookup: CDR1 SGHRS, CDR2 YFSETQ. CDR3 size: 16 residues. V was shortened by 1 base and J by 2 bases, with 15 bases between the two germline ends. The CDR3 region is CASSLFQMNLNTEAFF. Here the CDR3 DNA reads TGCGCCAGCAGCTTGTTTCAGATGAACCTCAACACTGAAGCTTTCTTT. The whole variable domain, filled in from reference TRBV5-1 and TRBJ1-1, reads KAGVTQTPRYLIKTRGQQVTLSCSPISGHRSVSWYQQTPGQGLQFLFEYFSETQRNKGNFPGRFSGRQFSNSRSEMNVSTLELGDSALYLCASSLFQMNLNTEAFFGQGTRLTVV.